This T cell receptor (beta chain) was sequenced during a study of blood T cells in healthy people across ages. Using a J-beta primer mix together with a sample-barcoded 5' primer, a second PCR was run for roughly 6 to 12 cycles. TCRdb fed the 5' RACE reads into MiXCR, producing one record per CDR3 protein. The sample has about 830,000 distinct CDR3 sequences, approximately 67% seen once. Notes on this clonotype: As yet, its antigen is unknown.

The V segment lost 8 bases and the J segment 1 base; nucleotides outside the gene matches: 7. The CDR3 is 15 amino acids. CDR1 and CDR2 (germline): WSHSY, SAAADI. The study recruited healthy Caucasian donors from Russia who were aged roughly 6 to 95. Per-sample PBMC isolation yielded at least 7 million cells. Study observations and caveats: There were more naive CD4+ cells and higher diversity in long-lived donors than in aged donors. The study could not conclusively compare naive and antigen-experienced cells, given its unsorted PBMCs.

The receptor's source is a man aged 30 to 45 in good health. Sequencing was performed on blood. The chain employs TRBV10-2 and TRBJ2-5, with TRBD2 identical over 10 bases. The CDR3 protein is CASGGTSALQETQYF. DNA of the CDR3: TGCGCCAGCGGAGGGACTAGCGCCCTCCAAGAGACCCAGTACTTC.